This TCR beta chain originates from a study of radiotherapy plus CTLA-4 blockade in lung cancer. Study overall: There were objective responses in over 15% of patients, and around 30% had disease control.

V shed 2 bases and J 6 bases; nucleotides not matched to a gene: 13. CDR3 length: 17 residues. Per the germline V gene, CDR1 is SNHLY and CDR2 is FYNNEI. Patients with chemo-refractory metastatic non-small-cell lung cancer received focal radiation plus CTLA-4 blockade with ipilimumab. Notes on this clone: Its antigen is as yet unknown.

Broader study findings: TCR clones originating in tumors grew in number in blood after radiotherapy plus ipilimumab.

Generated by immunoSEQ multiplex PCR, the TCRdb table keeps only in-frame clones and is missing some. The table has 100,000 to 150,000 clones, around 89% seen once. This clonotype was sampled from a human donor with non-small cell lung cancer that progressed on radiotherapy plus ipilimumab. This rearrangement joins TRBV2 to TRBJ1-2; 9 bases line up with TRBD1. Specimen: peripheral blood, collected from a patient treated with radiotherapy plus ipilimumab. CDR3 DNA: TGTGCCAGCAGTGAACCGGGACAGGGTCCTGGCCCTCATGGCTACACCTTC. It translates to CASSEPGQGPGPHGYTF.